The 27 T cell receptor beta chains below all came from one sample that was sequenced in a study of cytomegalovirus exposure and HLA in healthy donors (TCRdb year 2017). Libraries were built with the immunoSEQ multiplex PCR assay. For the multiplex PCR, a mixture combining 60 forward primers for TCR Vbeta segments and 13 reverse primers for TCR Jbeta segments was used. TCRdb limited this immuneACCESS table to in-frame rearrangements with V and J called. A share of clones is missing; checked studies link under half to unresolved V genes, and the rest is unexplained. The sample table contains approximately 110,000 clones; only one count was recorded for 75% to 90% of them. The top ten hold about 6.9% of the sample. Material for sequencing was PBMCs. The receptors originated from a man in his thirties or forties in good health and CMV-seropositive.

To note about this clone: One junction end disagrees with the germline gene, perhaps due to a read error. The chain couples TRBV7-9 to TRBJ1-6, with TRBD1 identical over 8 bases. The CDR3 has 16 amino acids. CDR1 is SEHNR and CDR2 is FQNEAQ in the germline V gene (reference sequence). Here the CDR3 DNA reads TGTGCCAGCAGCTTCAAACCGGGACAGGATAATTCACCCCCCCACTTT. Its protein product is CASSFKPGQDNSPPHF.

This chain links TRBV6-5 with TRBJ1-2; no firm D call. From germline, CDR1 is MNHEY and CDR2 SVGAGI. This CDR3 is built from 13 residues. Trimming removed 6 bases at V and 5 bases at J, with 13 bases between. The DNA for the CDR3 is TGTGCCAGCAGCATGTCGGGAGGGTATGGCTACACCTTC. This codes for CASSMSGGYGYTF.

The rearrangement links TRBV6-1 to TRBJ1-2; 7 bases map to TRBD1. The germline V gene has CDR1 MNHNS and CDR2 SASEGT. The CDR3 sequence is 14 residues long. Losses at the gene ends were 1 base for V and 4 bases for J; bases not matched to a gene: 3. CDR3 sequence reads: CASSEGSGGYGYTF. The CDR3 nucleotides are TGTGCCAGCAGTGAAGGTTCAGGGGGCTATGGCTACACCTTC.

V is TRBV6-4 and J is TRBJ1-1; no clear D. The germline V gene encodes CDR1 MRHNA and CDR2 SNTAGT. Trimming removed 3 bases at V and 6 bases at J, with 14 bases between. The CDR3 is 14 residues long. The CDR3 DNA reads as TGTGCCAGCAGTGAGAAGAGTATGTGGTCTGAAGCTTTCTTT. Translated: CASSEKSMWSEAFF.

The CDR3 DNA sequence: TGTGCCAGCAGTTCGGCCGGGACAGGGGGAAATGGCTACACCTTC. Amino acids: CASSSAGTGGNGYTF. The chain links TRBV6-5 to TRBJ1-2, with 11 nucleotides matching TRBD1. The trim removed 4 bases at V and 6 bases at J, leaving 7 bases unmatched. This CDR3 has 15 amino acids. CDR1 is MNHEY and CDR2 is SVGAGI in the germline V gene.

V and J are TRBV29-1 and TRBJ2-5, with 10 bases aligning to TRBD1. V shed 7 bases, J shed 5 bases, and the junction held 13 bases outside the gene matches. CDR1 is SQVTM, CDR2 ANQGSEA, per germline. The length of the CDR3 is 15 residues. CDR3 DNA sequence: TGCAGCGGATACCGACAGGGGGCAGGATCGGAGACCCAGTACTTC. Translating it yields CSGYRQGAGSETQYF.

The CDR3 here is CAISSKDGGNTEAFF. DNA for the CDR3: TGTGCCATCAGTAGCAAGGACGGGGGGAACACTGAAGCTTTCTTT. The V gene is TRBV10-3, the J gene TRBJ1-1; maybe TRBD1 (5 bases). Germline assignment: CDR1 ENHRY and CDR2 SYGVKD. The CDR3 totals 15 residues. V gave up 5 bases and J gave up 1 base, with 14 bases separating them.

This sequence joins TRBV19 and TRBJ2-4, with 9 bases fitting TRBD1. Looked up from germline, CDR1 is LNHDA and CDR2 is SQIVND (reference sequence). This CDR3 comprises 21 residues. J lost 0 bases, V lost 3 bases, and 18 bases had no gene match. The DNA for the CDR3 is TGTGCCAGTAGTATTGCACTAGGACAGGGGCGGACTTCTTTAGCCAAAAACATTCAGTACTTC. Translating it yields CASSIALGQGRTSLAKNIQYF.

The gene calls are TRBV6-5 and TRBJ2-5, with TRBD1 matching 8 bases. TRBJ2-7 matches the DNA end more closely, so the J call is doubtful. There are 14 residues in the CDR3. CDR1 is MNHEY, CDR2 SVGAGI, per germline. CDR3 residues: CASSSRGRNYEQYF. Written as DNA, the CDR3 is TGTGCCAGCAGTTCCAGGGGGCGAAATTACGAGCAGTACTTC.

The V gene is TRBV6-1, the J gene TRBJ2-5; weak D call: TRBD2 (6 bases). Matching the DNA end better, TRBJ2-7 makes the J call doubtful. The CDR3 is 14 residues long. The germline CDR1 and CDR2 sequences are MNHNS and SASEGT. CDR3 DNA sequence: TGTGCCAGCATTGGGCCGGAGGGGAACTACGAGCAGTACTTC. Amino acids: CASIGPEGNYEQYF.

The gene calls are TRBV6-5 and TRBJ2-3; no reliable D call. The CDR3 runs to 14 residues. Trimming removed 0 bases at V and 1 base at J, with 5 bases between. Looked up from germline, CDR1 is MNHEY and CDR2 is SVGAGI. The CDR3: CASSYSQGTDTQYF. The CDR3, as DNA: TGTGCCAGCAGTTACTCGCAGGGCACAGATACGCAGTATTTT.

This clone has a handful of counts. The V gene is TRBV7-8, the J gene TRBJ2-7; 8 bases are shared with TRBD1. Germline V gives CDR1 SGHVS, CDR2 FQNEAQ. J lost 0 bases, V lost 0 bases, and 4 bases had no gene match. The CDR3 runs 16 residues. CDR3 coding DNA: TGTGCCAGCAGCTTAGCGGACAGGGTTATCTCCTACGAGCAGTACTTC. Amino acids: CASSLADRVISYEQYF. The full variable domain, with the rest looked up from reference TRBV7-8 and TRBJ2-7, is GAGVSQSPRYKVAKRGQDVALRCDPISGHVSLFWYQQALGQGPEFLTYFQNEAQLDKSGLPSDRFFAERPEGSVSTLKIQRTQQEDSAVYLCASSLADRVISYEQYFGPGTRLTVT.

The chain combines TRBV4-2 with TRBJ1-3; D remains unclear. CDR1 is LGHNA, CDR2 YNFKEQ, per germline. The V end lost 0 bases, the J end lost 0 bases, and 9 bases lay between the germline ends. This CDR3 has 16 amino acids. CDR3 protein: CASSQDTANSGNTIYF. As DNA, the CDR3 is TGTGCCAGCAGCCAAGATACAGCAAACTCTGGAAACACCATATATTTT.

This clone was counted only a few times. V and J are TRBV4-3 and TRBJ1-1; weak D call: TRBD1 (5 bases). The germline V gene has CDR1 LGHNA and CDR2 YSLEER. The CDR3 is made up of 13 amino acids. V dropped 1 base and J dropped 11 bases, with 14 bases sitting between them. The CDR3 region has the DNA TGCGCCAGCAGCCAAGTCTTGGGGCAGGAGGCTTTCTTT. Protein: CASSQVLGQEAFF.

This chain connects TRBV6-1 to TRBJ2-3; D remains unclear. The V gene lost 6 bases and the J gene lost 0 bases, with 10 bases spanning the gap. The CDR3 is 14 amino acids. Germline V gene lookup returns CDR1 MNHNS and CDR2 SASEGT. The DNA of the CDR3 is TGTGCCAGCAGGTACACCCTTAGCACAGATACGCAGTATTTT. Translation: CASRYTLSTDTQYF.

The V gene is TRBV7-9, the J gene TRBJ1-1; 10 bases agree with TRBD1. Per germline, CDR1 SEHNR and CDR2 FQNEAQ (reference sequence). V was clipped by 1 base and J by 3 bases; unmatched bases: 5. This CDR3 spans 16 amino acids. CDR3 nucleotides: TGTGCCAGCAGCTTAGGACAGGGGGCGGTAGACACTGAAGCTTTCTTT. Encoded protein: CASSLGQGAVDTEAFF.

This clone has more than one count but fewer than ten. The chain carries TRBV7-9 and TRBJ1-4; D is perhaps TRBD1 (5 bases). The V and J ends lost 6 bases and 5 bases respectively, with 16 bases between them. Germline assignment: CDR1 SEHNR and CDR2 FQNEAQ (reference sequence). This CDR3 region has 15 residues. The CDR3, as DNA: TGTGCCAGCAGGCCCAGGACACCGTCGAATGAAAAACTGTTTTTT. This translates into CASRPRTPSNEKLFF.

The CDR3 DNA reads as TGTGCCTGGAGTGTAAAAGGGGGTAACGAGCAGTACTTC. As protein: CAWSVKGGNEQYF. The chain uses TRBV30 and TRBJ2-7, with D perhaps TRBD1 (6 bases). The V end was cut by 0 bases, the J end by 5 bases, with 11 bases between. The CDR3 runs to 13 residues. CDR1 is GTSNPN, CDR2 SVGIG, per germline (reference sequence). Full variable domain (outside the CDR3, taken from reference TRBV30 and TRBJ2-7): SQTIHQWPATLVQPVGSPLSLECTVEGTSNPNLYWYRQAAGRGLQLLFYSVGIGQISSEVPQNLSASRPQDRQFILSSKKLLLSDSGFYLCAWSVKGGNEQYFGPGTRLTVT.

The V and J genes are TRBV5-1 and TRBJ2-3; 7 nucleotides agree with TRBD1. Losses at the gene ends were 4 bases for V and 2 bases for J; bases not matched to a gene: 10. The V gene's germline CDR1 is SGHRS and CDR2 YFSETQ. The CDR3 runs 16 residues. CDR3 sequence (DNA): TGCGCCAGCAGCCCTGAAGGGGGCTTTTTCACAGATACGCAGTATTTT. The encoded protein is CASSPEGGFFTDTQYF.

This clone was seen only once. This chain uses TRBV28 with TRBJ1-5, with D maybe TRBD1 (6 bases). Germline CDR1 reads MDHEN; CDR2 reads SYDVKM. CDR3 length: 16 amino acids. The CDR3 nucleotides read TGTGCGGGGATCTTAGGGGGTTTAGATAGCAATCAGCCCCAGCATTTT. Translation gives CAGILGGLDSNQPQHF.

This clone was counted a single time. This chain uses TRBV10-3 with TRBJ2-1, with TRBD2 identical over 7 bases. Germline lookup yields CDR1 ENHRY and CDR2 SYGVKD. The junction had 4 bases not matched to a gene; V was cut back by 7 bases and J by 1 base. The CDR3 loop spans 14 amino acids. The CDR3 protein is CAIKVGGSYNEQFF. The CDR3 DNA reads TGTGCCATCAAAGTCGGGGGGTCCTACAATGAGCAGTTCTTC.

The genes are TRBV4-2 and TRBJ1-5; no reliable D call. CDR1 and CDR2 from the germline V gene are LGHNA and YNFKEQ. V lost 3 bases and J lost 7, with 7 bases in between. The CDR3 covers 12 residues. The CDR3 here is CASSQSRQPQHF. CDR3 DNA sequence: TGTGCCAGCAGCCAGAGTAGACAGCCCCAGCATTTT.

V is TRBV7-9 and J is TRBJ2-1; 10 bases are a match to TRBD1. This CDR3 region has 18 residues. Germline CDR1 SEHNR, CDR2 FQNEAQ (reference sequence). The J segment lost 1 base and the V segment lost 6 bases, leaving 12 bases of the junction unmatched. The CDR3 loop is CASSLPWDRGRSYNEQFF. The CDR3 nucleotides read TGTGCCAGCAGTCTCCCGTGGGACAGGGGACGTTCCTACAATGAGCAGTTCTTC. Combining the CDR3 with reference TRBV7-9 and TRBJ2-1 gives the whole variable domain DTGVSQNPRHKITKRGQNVTFRCDPISEHNRLYWYRQTLGQGPEFLTYFQNEAQLEKSRLLSDRFSAERPKGSFSTLEIQRTEQGDSAMYLCASSLPWDRGRSYNEQFFGPGTRLTVL.

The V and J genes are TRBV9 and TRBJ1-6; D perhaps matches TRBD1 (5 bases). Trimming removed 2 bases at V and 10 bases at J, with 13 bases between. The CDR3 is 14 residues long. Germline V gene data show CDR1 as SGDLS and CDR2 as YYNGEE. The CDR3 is CASSVSEGKSPLHF. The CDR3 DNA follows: TGTGCCAGCAGCGTCTCGGAGGGGAAGTCACCCCTCCACTTT.

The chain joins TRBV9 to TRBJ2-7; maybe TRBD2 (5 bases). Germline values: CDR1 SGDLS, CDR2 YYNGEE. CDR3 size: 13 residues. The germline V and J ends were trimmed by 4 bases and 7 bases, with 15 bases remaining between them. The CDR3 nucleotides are TGTGCCAGCAGCCTAAGCGACACGGGAGAGCAGTACTTC. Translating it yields CASSLSDTGEQYF.

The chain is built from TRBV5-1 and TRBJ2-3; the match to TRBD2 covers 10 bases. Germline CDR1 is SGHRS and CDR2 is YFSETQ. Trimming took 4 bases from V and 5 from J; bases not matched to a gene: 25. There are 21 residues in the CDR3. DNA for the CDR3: TGCGCCAGCAGCCCCCATCTTAGCGGGGGGCCCCGAGTCTCAAGGAAAGATACGCAGTATTTT. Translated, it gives CASSPHLSGGPRVSRKDTQYF.

The chain's CDR3 is CASSLGPGATEAFF. For the CDR3, the DNA is TGTGCCAGCAGCTTAGGACCAGGGGCCACTGAAGCTTTCTTT. This chain connects TRBV7-2 to TRBJ1-1, with a possible D match to TRBD1 (6 bases). The CDR3 spans 14 residues. V gave up 1 base and J gave up 4 bases, with 10 bases separating them. Germline V gene data show CDR1 as SGHTA and CDR2 as FQGNSA. Looking up the rest from reference TRBV7-2 and TRBJ1-1 gives the full variable domain: GAGVSQSPSNKVTEKGKDVELRCDPISGHTALYWYRQSLGQGLEFLIYFQGNSAPDKSGLPSDRFSAERTGGSVSTLTIQRTQQEDSAVYLCASSLGPGATEAFFGQGTRLTVV.